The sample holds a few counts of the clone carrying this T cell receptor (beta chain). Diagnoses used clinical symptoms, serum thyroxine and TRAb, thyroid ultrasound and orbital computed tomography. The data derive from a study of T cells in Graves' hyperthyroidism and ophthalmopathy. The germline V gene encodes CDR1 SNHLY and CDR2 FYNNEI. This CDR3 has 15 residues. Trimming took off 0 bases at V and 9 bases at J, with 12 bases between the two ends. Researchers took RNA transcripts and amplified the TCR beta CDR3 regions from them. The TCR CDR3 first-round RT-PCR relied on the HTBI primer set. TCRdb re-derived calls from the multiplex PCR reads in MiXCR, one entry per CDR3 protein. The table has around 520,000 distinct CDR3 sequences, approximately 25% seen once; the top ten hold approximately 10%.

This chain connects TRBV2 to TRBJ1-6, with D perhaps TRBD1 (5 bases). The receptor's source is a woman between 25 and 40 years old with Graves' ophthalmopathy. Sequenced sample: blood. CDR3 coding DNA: TGTGCCAGCAGTGAAGCCTCAGGGAAAGGTTCACCCCTCCACTTT. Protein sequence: CASSEASGKGSPLHF. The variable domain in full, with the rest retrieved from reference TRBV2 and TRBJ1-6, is EPEVTQTPSHQVTQMGQEVILRCVPISNHLYFYWYRQILGQKVEFLVSFYNNEISEKSEIFDDQFSVERPDGSNFTLKIRSTKLEDSAMYFCASSEASGKGSPLHFGNGTRLTVT.